The rows below give T cell receptor beta chains drawn from one sample of a study of PD-L1 blockade in urothelial cancer. Here immunoSEQ multiplex PCR was the method, and the copy in TCRdb shows in-frame clones only, minus some. Among approximately 36,000 clones, around 84% were seen once, and the ten largest hold under 12%. The source material was PBMCs, sampled around atezolizumab (anti-PD-L1) treatment. Receptors were obtained from a man aged 35-49 years with urothelial cancer. Both conserved end residues are part of each CDR3. D genes are given only for firm matches. Size is stated for part of the rows, as once, few or many counts, or as a class when the clone is expanded.

V: TRBV14; size: .; D: .; J: TRBJ1-5; DNA: TGTGCCAGCAGCCAAGACGACAGGATGAGCAATCAGCCCCAGCATTTT; CDR3: CASSQDDRMSNQPQHF
V: TRBV7-2; size: .; D: .; J: TRBJ1-4; DNA: TGTGCCAGCAGCTTAAACAGGGCTAATGAAAAACTGTTTTTT; CDR3: CASSLNRANEKLFF
V: TRBV5-5; size: .; D: TRBD2; J: TRBJ2-7; DNA: TGTGCCAGCAGCCTGGGACTAGCGGGGGGGGTTTACGAGCAGTACTTC; CDR3: CASSLGLAGGVYEQYF
V: TRBV7-3; size: medium-sized; D: TRBD1; J: TRBJ1-1; DNA: TGTGCCAGCAGCTCGAAGGACAGGGGGCGAACTGAAGCTTTCTTT; CDR3: CASSSKDRGRTEAFF
V: TRBV7-3; size: .; D: TRBD1; J: TRBJ2-6; DNA: TGTGCCAGCAGCTTAAGAGGGACAGGCCAAGCCTCTGGGGCCAACGTCCTGACTTTC; CDR3: CASSLRGTGQASGANVLTF
V: TRBV18; size: once; D: TRBD1; J: TRBJ1-5; DNA: TGTGCCAGCTCACCTTCCCCTACAGGGGTGGAACAGCCCCAGCATTTT; CDR3: CASSPSPTGVEQPQHF
V: TRBV11-1; size: .; D: .; J: TRBJ2-7; DNA: TGTGCCAGCAGCTTTGGCAGTTCAGGCGAGCAGTACTTC; CDR3: CASSFGSSGEQYF
V: TRBV7-3; size: .; D: .; J: TRBJ2-3; DNA: TGTGCCAGCGGGCGGGCCAAGAGCACAGATACGCAGTATTTT; CDR3: CASGRAKSTDTQYF
V: TRBV28; size: .; D: .; J: TRBJ2-7; DNA: TGTGCCAGCAGCGGGGGACAGTACGAGCAGTACTTC; CDR3: CASSGGQYEQYF
V: TRBV4-2; size: .; D: .; J: TRBJ2-7; DNA: TGTGCCAGCAGCCAAGAATCAGGGTCACCCGACGAGCAGTACTTC; CDR3: CASSQESGSPDEQYF
V: TRBV28; size: few; D: TRBD1; J: TRBJ2-7; DNA: TGTGCCAGCAGTCTTTCCTCGGGTGGGACAGGGTTACGCGAGCAGTACTTC; CDR3: CASSLSSGGTGLREQYF
V: TRBV19; size: .; D: .; J: TRBJ2-1; DNA: TGTGCCACTAGGGCTAGCTCCTACAATGAGCAGTTCTTC; CDR3: CATRASSYNEQFF
V: TRBV9; size: .; D: .; J: TRBJ1-5; DNA: TGTGCCAGCAGCGCCCGGGACACCTTCGATCAGCCCCAGCATTTT; CDR3: CASSARDTFDQPQHF
V: TRBV25-1; size: .; D: TRBD2; J: TRBJ2-2; DNA: TGTGCCAGCAAAAGATCGGGAGGCACCGGGGAGCTGTTTTTT; CDR3: CASKRSGGTGELFF
V: TRBV29-1; size: few; D: .; J: TRBJ1-1; DNA: TGCAGCGTTGGCCTCACAGGGATAGAAGCTTTCTTT; CDR3: CSVGLTGIEAFF
V: TRBV5-1; size: .; D: .; J: TRBJ2-2; DNA: TGCGCCAGCAGCCCCACAGAGGGCAGGAACACCGGGGAGCTGTTTTTT; CDR3: CASSPTEGRNTGELFF
V: TRBV27; size: few; D: .; J: TRBJ1-1; DNA: TGTGCCAGCAATTTTGGTGGGGCAGGGATGAACACTGAAGCTTTCTTT; CDR3: CASNFGGAGMNTEAFF
V: TRBV9; size: .; D: .; J: TRBJ1-1; DNA: TGTGCCAGCAGCGTAGACCTTGGGCGAATTGAAGCTTTCTTT; CDR3: CASSVDLGRIEAFF
V: TRBV18; size: few; D: TRBD1; J: TRBJ1-1; DNA: TGTGCCAGCTCACCGCGATCTGACAGGGGTATTGAAGCTTTCTTT; CDR3: CASSPRSDRGIEAFF
V: TRBV11-3; size: .; D: TRBD1; J: TRBJ2-3; DNA: TGTGCCAGCAGCCCAGGACAGGGGAGGACAGATACGCAGTATTTT; CDR3: CASSPGQGRTDTQYF
V: TRBV28; size: .; D: .; J: TRBJ2-7; DNA: TGTGCCAGCACCCTTGGGGGGAGCTACGAGCAGTACTTC; CDR3: CASTLGGSYEQYF
V: TRBV28; size: few; D: TRBD1; J: TRBJ1-4; DNA: TGTGCCAGCAGTTTCGGCAGGGGGCGTGAAAAACTGTTTTTT; CDR3: CASSFGRGREKLFF
V: TRBV19; size: few; D: .; J: TRBJ2-7; DNA: TGTGCCAGTAGATCCCGACAGAGGCCCTACGAGCAGTACTTC; CDR3: CASRSRQRPYEQYF
V: TRBV18; size: .; D: TRBD1; J: TRBJ1-1; DNA: TGTGCCAGCTCACCAGGCGGACAGGGGGCGAGTGAAGCTTTCTTT; CDR3: CASSPGGQGASEAFF
V: TRBV18; size: .; D: .; J: TRBJ1-1; DNA: TGTGCCAGCTCACCTAGACAGAACACTGAAGCTTTCTTT; CDR3: CASSPRQNTEAFF
V: TRBV4-1; size: few; D: .; J: TRBJ1-1; DNA: TGCGCCAGCAGCCAAAGGGAGGGGCTTGAAGCTTTCTTT; CDR3: CASSQREGLEAFF
V: TRBV5-1; size: once; D: .; J: TRBJ2-7; DNA: TGCGCCAGCAGCAGAGGGGACACGTCCTACGAGCAGTACTTC; CDR3: CASSRGDTSYEQYF
V: TRBV7-2; size: .; D: TRBD2; J: TRBJ2-7; DNA: TGTGCCAGCAGCCGATCAGCGGGAGCCGACGAGCAGTACTTC; CDR3: CASSRSAGADEQYF